This note documents a single T cell receptor (beta chain) sequence. What antigen it recognizes has not been identified. Nothing much larger sits one base from this clone, and base qualities are not available. Taken with the paper, the label for time point translates to: less than 30 months on ibrutinib. Approximately 2 micrograms of genomic DNA were extracted from cryopreserved PBMCs for TCR beta library preparation. High-throughput TCR beta sequencing was performed on longitudinal blood samples from CLL patients receiving ibrutinib monotherapy. The patients were enrolled in a single-center, open-label phase 2 trial of ibrutinib monotherapy. This record belongs to a study of cytotoxic CD8 clonotypes in ibrutinib-treated CLL (TCRdb year 2021). In terms of the full investigation: The cohort had about a dozen relapsed/refractory and 15 treatment-naive patients; 17 to 18 were IGHV unmutated. Patients were still on ibrutinib when every remission and progressive disease sample was collected. Samples averaged approximately 260,000 productive templates and 80,000 to 100,000 productive rearrangements. Cryopreserved peripheral blood mononuclear cells were obtained before treatment, at response, and at either sustained remission or disease progression. Samples at response were collected after a median of roughly twelve months of treatment, with a range of about 6 to 40 months. Partial responses were observed in some 24 patients and complete responses in 2; after a median follow-up of roughly 62 months, remission was maintained in approximately 15 patients and progression was observed in 12. Of the 80 to 95 participants in the trial, about 25 had longitudinal samples available.

Beyond this particular receptor, the publication reports: At baseline, clonality was higher than in age-matched healthy donors and showed a strong correlation with circulating CD8+ T-cell counts. Sustained-remission and progressing patients did not have matched sampling times, and lymph node repertoires were not examined. Clonality rose at ibrutinib response, remained stable during sustained remission, and dropped back toward baseline at progression. Public clonotypes were rare and either shrank or stayed stable during treatment, and the rise in clonality at ibrutinib response reflected expansion of private clonotypes.

The CDR3 measures 14 amino acids from cysteine to phenylalanine. Only CDR3 DNA is held: 42 bases, read in frame from base 1. CDR1 is given as GTSNPN and CDR2 as SVGIG, both from the germline V gene (reference sequence). Ends trimmed: V by 1 base, J by 6 bases; bases unmatched to a gene: 5. A MiSeq instrument was used for deep resolution sequencing, which targeted depths ranging from 1 in 1 million up to 1 in 200,000 T cells, with coverage averaging 10x for each clonotype. TCR beta libraries were generated with the immunoSEQ hsTCRB Kit. As for the original processing: The data were analyzed with ImmunoSEQ Analyzer and ImmunoSEQ Data Assistant, and V, D and J gene assignments followed IMGT definitions. Clonality, with values ranging from 0 to 1, was calculated as one minus the normalized Shannon entropy of productive rearrangement frequencies. Only overrepresented clonotypes making up at least 0.05% of each patient's repertoire were included in the public clonotype analysis. Fewer than 15 age-matched healthy donor repertoires from immuneACCESS served as clonality controls. The source is immuneACCESS, and TCRdb retained only in-frame sequences with V and J called. Part of the clones is not carried over; for the studies checked, unresolved V genes explain less than half of this, and the remainder is unexplained. V and J calls plus clone size are reproduced from that table; the DNA served to infer D and trimming. This sample lists approximately 26,000 clones; 70% to 90% were detected once. The leading ten clones occupy 6.5% to 8% of the sample.

Source: PBMCs, taken after 24 months of ibrutinib treatment. The rearranged chain carries TRBV30 and TRBJ2-1; 8 central bases correspond to TRBD1. This receptor was obtained from a human donor with chronic lymphocytic leukemia. The CDR3: CAWSGGTGINEQFF. The sequenced DNA is TGTGCCTGGAGTGGCGGGACAGGCATCAATGAGCAGTTCTTC. This CDR3, with the reference TRBV30 and TRBJ2-1 proteins standing in past its ends, gives the full variable domain SQTIHQWPATLVQPVGSPLSLECTVEGTSNPNLYWYRQAAGRGLQLLFYSVGIGQISSEVPQNLSASRPQDRQFILSSKKLLLSDSGFYLCAWSGGTGINEQFFGPGTRLTVL.